This TCR beta chain was sequenced for a study of patients and donors after allogeneic stem cell transplantation. In its sample, this clonotype was seen a few times. The CDR3 covers 13 residues. Trimming removed 2 bases from V and 11 bases from J, with 15 bases in between. The germline V gene encodes CDR1 SGHVS and CDR2 FQNEAQ. Each CDR3 protein gets one entry after TCRdb re-called the RT-PCR reads with MiXCR. The top ten hold about 33% of the sample, which has some 200,000 distinct CDR3 sequences, 40% to 45% seen once. The sample was blood, either unsorted or a sorted T cell fraction (not recorded which). The TCR sequence derives from a human donor who was either an allogeneic HSCT recipient or a stem cell or donor lymphocyte infusion donor (not recorded which). It is not recorded whose cells these are; they may come from a transplant donor. This chain joins TRBV7-8 and TRBJ1-1; a possible D gene is TRBD1 (5 bases). The chain's CDR3 is CASSLSRGARAFF. CDR3 sequence (DNA): TGTGCCAGCAGCTTATCGAGAGGGGCAAGGGCTTTCTTT.